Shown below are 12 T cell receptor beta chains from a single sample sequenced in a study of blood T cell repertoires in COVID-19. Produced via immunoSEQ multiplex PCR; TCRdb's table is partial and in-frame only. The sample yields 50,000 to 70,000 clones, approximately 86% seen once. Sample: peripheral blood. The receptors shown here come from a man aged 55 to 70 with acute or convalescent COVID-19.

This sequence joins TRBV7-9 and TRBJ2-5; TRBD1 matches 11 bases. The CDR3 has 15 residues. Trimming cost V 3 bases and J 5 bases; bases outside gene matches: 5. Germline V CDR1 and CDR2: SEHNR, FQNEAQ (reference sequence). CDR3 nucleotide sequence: TGTGCCAGCAGCTTCGGGACAGGGGGATCGGAGACCCAGTACTTC. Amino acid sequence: CASSFGTGGSETQYF.

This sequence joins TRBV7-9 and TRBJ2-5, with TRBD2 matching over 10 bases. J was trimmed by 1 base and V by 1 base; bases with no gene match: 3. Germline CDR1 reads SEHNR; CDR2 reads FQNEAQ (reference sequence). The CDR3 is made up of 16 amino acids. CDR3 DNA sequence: TGTGCCAGCAGCTTAGGGACTAGCGGCCGCCAAGAGACCCAGTACTTC. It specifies CASSLGTSGRQETQYF.

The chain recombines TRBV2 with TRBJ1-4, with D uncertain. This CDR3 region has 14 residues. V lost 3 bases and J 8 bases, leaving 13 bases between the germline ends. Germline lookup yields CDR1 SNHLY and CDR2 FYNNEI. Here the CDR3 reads CASSDEQEGEKLFF. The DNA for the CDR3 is TGTGCCAGCAGTGACGAGCAGGAGGGAGAAAAACTGTTTTTT.

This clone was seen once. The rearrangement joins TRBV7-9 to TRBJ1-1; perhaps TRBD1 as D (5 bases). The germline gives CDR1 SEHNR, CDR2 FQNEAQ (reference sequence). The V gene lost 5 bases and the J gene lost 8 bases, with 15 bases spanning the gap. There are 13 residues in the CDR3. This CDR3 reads CASSPGLKSEAFF. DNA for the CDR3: TGTGCCAGCAGCCCAGGGTTAAAGTCGGAAGCTTTCTTT.

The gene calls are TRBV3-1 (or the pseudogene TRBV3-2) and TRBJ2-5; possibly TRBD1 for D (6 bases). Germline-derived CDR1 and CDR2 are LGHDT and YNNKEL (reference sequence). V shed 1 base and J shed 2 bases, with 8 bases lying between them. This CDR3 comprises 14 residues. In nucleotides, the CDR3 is TGTGCCAGCAGCCAAGGGGGGCTTCAAGAGACCCAGTACTTC. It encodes CASSQGGLQETQYF.

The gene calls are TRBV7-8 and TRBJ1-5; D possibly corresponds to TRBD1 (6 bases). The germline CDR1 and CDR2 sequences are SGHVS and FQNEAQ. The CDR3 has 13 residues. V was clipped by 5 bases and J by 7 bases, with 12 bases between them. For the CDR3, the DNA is TGTGCCAGCAGCCAGGGGTGGAGACAGCCCCAGCATTTT. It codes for CASSQGWRQPQHF.

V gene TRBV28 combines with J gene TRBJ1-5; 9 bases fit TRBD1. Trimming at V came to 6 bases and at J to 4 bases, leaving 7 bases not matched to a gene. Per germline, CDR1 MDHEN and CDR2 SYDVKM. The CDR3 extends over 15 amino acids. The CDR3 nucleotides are TGTGCCAGCAGCCTAAGACAGGGGGAAAATCAGCCCCAGCATTTT. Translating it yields CASSLRQGENQPQHF.

The DNA for the CDR3 is TGCGCCAGCAGCCAAAAAGGCCAGGGGGCGGGCGAAAAACTGTTTTTT. This encodes CASSQKGQGAGEKLFF. This chain joins TRBV4-1 and TRBJ1-4; TRBD1 aligns across 8 bases. With 2 bases clipped from V and 8 bases from J, the junction kept 10 bases outside the gene matches. The CDR3 spans 16 residues. Germline CDR1 MGHRA, CDR2 YSYEKL.

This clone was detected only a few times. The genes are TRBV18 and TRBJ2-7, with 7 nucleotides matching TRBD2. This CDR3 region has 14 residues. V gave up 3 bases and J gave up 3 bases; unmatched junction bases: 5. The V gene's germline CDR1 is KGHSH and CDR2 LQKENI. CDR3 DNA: TGTGCCAGCTCACCCGGACTAGTGAACTACGAGCAGTACTTC. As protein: CASSPGLVNYEQYF.

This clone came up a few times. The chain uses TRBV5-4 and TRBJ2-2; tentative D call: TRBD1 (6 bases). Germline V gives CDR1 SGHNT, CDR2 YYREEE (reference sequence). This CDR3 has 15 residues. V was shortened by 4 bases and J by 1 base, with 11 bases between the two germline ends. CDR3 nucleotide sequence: TGTGCCAGCAGCGCGAAACAGGGGAACACCGGGGAGCTGTTTTTT. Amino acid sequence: CASSAKQGNTGELFF.

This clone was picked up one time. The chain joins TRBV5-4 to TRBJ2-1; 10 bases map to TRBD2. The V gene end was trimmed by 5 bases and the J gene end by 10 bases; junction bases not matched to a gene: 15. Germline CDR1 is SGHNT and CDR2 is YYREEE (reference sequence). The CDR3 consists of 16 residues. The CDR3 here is CASSSYRAGGPGEQFF. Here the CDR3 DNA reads TGTGCCAGCAGTTCCTACCGAGCGGGAGGGCCAGGAGAGCAGTTCTTC.

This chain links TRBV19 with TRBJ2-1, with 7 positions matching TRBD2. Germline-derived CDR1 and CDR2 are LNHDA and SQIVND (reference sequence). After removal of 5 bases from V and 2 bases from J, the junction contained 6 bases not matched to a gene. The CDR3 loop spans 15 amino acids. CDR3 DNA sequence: TGTGCCAGTAGTTCCCGGACTAGGCCCTACAATGAGCAGTTCTTC. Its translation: CASSSRTRPYNEQFF. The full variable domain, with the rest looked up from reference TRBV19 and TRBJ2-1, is DGGITQSPKYLFRKEGQNVTLSCEQNLNHDAMYWYRQDPGQGLRLIYYSQIVNDFQKGDIAEGYSVSREKKESFPLTVTSAQKNPTAFYLCASSSRTRPYNEQFFGPGTRLTVL.